These T cell receptor beta chains were read from a single sample in a study of blood T cells in healthy people across ages. TCRdb called the 5' RACE reads again in MiXCR, with one record for every CDR3 protein. This sample has over 500,000 distinct CDR3 sequences, with about 25% found just once. The data also belong to a second study, concerning T cells of mothers and their children.

The sample taken for sequencing was blood. The source of these receptors is a boy between 2 and 10 years old in good health. Each CDR3 is given with its conserved first and last residue. The order of the fields is J gene, D gene, CDR3 length, clone size, V gene, CDR3 protein, CDR3 DNA. The D gene is left open where the match is weak. Clone size is not always given. Where it is, it says once, few, many or a class for expanded clones.

J: TRBJ2-1; D: -; length: 15; size: -; V: TRBV4-2; CDR3: CASSQDVGTYNEQFF; DNA: TGTGCCAGCAGCCAAGATGTCGGAACCTACAATGAGCAGTTCTTC
J: TRBJ2-7; D: TRBD2; length: 15; size: -; V: TRBV7-2; CDR3: CASSLVAGTPYEQYF; DNA: TGTGCCAGCAGCTTAGTAGCGGGAACGCCCTACGAGCAGTACTTC
J: TRBJ2-2; D: -; length: 13; size: -; V: TRBV19; CDR3: CASSIRGGGELFF; DNA: TGTGCCAGTAGTATAAGGGGCGGCGGGGAGCTGTTTTTT
J: TRBJ2-4; D: -; length: 16; size: -; V: TRBV7-2; CDR3: CASSKSTQRAKNIQYF; DNA: TGTGCCAGCAGCAAGTCTACGCAGAGGGCCAAAAACATTCAGTACTTC
J: TRBJ2-3; D: TRBD2; length: 16; size: -; V: TRBV7-2; CDR3: CASSLGGLGGGDTQYF; DNA: TGTGCCAGCAGCTTAGGGGGACTAGGGGGGGGAGATACGCAGTATTTT
J: TRBJ1-2; D: -; length: 14; size: few; V: TRBV5-1; CDR3: CASSLGIGSYGYTF; DNA: TGCGCCAGCAGCTTGGGGATCGGGAGCTATGGCTACACCTTC
J: TRBJ2-3; D: TRBD2; length: 14; size: many; V: TRBV12-3/TRBV12-4; CDR3: CASSTGTNADTQYF; DNA: TGTGCCAGCAGCACCGGGACTAACGCAGATACGCAGTATTTT
J: TRBJ1-2; D: TRBD1; length: 13; size: -; V: TRBV2; CDR3: CALSFGTDYGYTF; DNA: TGTGCCCTTTCGTTCGGGACAGACTATGGCTACACCTTC
J: TRBJ1-5; D: -; length: 13; size: few; V: TRBV30; CDR3: CAWAGGSNQPQHF; DNA: TGTGCCTGGGCCGGGGGGAGTAATCAGCCCCAGCATTTT
J: TRBJ2-3; D: -; length: 15; size: -; V: TRBV29-1; CDR3: CSVGKTGLTTDTQYF; DNA: TGCAGCGTTGGAAAAACGGGACTTACTACGGATACGCAGTATTTT
J: TRBJ2-1; D: TRBD1; length: 14; size: -; V: TRBV2; CDR3: CASTWDRGSNEQFF; DNA: TGTGCCAGCACCTGGGACAGGGGGTCGAATGAGCAGTTCTTC
J: TRBJ2-1; D: -; length: 16; size: -; V: TRBV11-2; CDR3: CASSLDEGLSRVFQFF; DNA: TGTGCCAGCAGCTTAGATGAGGGGCTTTCTCGGGTATTTCAGTTCTTC
J: TRBJ2-5; D: -; length: 15; size: -; V: TRBV28; CDR3: CASSLYQGVRETQYF; DNA: TGTGCCAGCAGTTTGTATCAGGGAGTTCGGGAGACCCAGTACTTC
J: TRBJ1-1; D: -; length: 14; size: few; V: TRBV5-1; CDR3: CASSLAPTNSEAFF; DNA: TGCGCCAGCAGCTTGGCGCCGACAAACTCTGAAGCTTTCTTT
J: TRBJ2-2; D: -; length: 16; size: -; V: TRBV9; CDR3: CASSPHWPFDTGELFF; DNA: TGTGCCAGCAGCCCCCATTGGCCCTTCGACACCGGGGAGCTGTTTTTT
J: TRBJ2-3; D: TRBD2; length: 15; size: -; V: TRBV10-3; CDR3: CAISDPAGGTDTQYF; DNA: TGTGCCATCAGTGATCCAGCGGGGGGCACAGATACGCAGTATTTT
J: TRBJ2-1; D: TRBD2; length: 15; size: -; V: TRBV7-7; CDR3: CASSPSGSIDNEQFF; DNA: TGTGCCAGCAGCCCAAGCGGGAGTATCGACAATGAGCAGTTCTTC
J: TRBJ1-1; D: -; length: 15; size: -; V: TRBV4-1; CDR3: CASSQDTAGATEAFF; DNA: TGCGCCAGCAGCCAAGATACGGCAGGCGCCACTGAAGCTTTCTTT
J: TRBJ1-3; D: TRBD1; length: 13; size: -; V: TRBV20-1; CDR3: CSALGTAGNTIYF; DNA: TGCAGTGCTCTCGGGACAGCTGGAAACACCATATATTTT
J: TRBJ2-1; D: -; length: 15; size: many; V: TRBV25-1; CDR3: CASSQDSSFFDEQFF; DNA: TGTGCCAGCAGTCAGGACAGTTCCTTTTTCGATGAGCAGTTCTTC
J: TRBJ2-7; D: -; length: 17; size: few; V: TRBV7-9; CDR3: CASSPKAGAGPSYEQYF; DNA: TGTGCCAGCAGCCCGAAGGCAGGAGCCGGCCCCTCCTACGAGCAGTACTTC
J: TRBJ1-1; D: -; length: 12; size: few; V: TRBV7-6; CDR3: CASSPKGTEAFF; DNA: TGTGCCAGCAGCCCCAAAGGGACTGAAGCTTTCTTT
J: TRBJ1-4; D: -; length: 13; size: few; V: TRBV4-3; CDR3: CASSPQEGEKLFF; DNA: TGCGCCAGCAGCCCGCAGGAGGGTGAAAAACTGTTTTTT
J: TRBJ2-1; D: TRBD2; length: 15; size: -; V: TRBV10-3; CDR3: CAIGVEGRAHNEQFF; DNA: TGTGCCATCGGGGTCGAAGGGAGGGCCCACAATGAGCAGTTCTTC
J: TRBJ2-2; D: -; length: 14; size: few; V: TRBV27; CDR3: CASRHLLNTGELFF; DNA: TGTGCCAGCAGACACCTCTTGAACACCGGGGAGCTGTTTTTT
J: TRBJ1-2; D: -; length: 14; size: -; V: TRBV7-2; CDR3: CASSLTGDNYGYTF; DNA: TGTGCCAGCAGCTTAACAGGAGACAACTATGGCTACACCTTC
J: TRBJ2-3; D: -; length: 16; size: -; V: TRBV9; CDR3: CASSVGGSPITDTQYF; DNA: TGTGCCAGCAGCGTAGGAGGCTCGCCGATCACAGATACGCAGTATTTT
J: TRBJ2-5; D: TRBD2; length: 15; size: -; V: TRBV4-3; CDR3: CASSQEGGGSETQYF; DNA: TGCGCCAGCAGCCAAGAGGGGGGGGGATCAGAGACCCAGTACTTC
J: TRBJ2-5; D: TRBD2; length: 14; size: -; V: TRBV5-1; CDR3: CASSPDRAGETQYF; DNA: TGCGCCAGCAGCCCCGACAGAGCGGGGGAGACCCAGTACTTC
J: TRBJ2-1; D: -; length: 14; size: few; V: TRBV11-2; CDR3: CASSLPGPWDEQFF; DNA: TGTGCCAGCAGCTTACCGGGGCCCTGGGATGAGCAGTTCTTC
J: TRBJ1-6; D: -; length: 16; size: -; V: TRBV27; CDR3: CASSWKWSSYNSPLHF; DNA: TGTGCCAGCAGTTGGAAGTGGAGCTCCTATAATTCACCCCTCCACTTT
J: TRBJ2-5; D: -; length: 13; size: few; V: TRBV7-2; CDR3: CASSSGGNPAQYF; DNA: TGTGCCAGCAGCTCTGGGGGCAATCCGGCCCAGTACTTC
J: TRBJ2-5; D: TRBD2; length: 14; size: few; V: TRBV5-1; CDR3: CASTSTSARETQYF; DNA: TGCGCCAGCACGTCTACTAGCGCTCGGGAGACCCAGTACTTC
J: TRBJ2-5; D: TRBD1; length: 14; size: few; V: TRBV11-2; CDR3: CASSLGTGAETQYF; DNA: TGTGCCAGCAGCTTGGGGACAGGGGCAGAGACCCAGTACTTC
J: TRBJ1-2; D: -; length: 15; size: few; V: TRBV27; CDR3: CASSLSKDRVYGYTF; DNA: TGTGCCAGCAGTTTATCTAAAGACAGAGTCTATGGCTACACCTTC
J: TRBJ2-1; D: TRBD2; length: 12; size: few; V: TRBV11-2; CDR3: CASSLGLTSKFF; DNA: TGTGCCAGCAGCTTAGGTTTGACTAGCAAGTTCTTC
J: TRBJ2-5; D: -; length: 14; size: -; V: TRBV2; CDR3: CASSWGTTQETQYF; DNA: TGTGCCAGCAGCTGGGGGACAACCCAAGAGACCCAGTACTTC
J: TRBJ2-7; D: TRBD2; length: 15; size: few; V: TRBV7-2; CDR3: CASSSGGTSAYEQYF; DNA: TGTGCCAGCAGCTCCGGCGGGACTAGCGCCTACGAGCAGTACTTC
J: TRBJ1-5; D: -; length: 12; size: -; V: TRBV27; CDR3: CASGHLNQPQHF; DNA: TGTGCCAGCGGACACCTCAATCAGCCCCAGCATTTT
J: TRBJ1-4; D: -; length: 14; size: -; V: TRBV20-1; CDR3: CSALGRKGREKLFF; DNA: TGCAGTGCGCTCGGGAGGAAGGGCCGTGAAAAACTGTTTTTT
J: TRBJ2-2; D: -; length: 13; size: few; V: TRBV10-1; CDR3: CASSGGNTGELFF; DNA: TGCGCCAGCAGTGGAGGGAACACCGGGGAGCTGTTTTTT
J: TRBJ1-6; D: -; length: 9; size: few; V: TRBV20-1; CDR3: CSAGSPLHF; DNA: TGCAGTGCCGGTTCACCCCTCCACTTT
J: TRBJ2-1; D: TRBD1; length: 16; size: few; V: TRBV29-1; CDR3: CSVEGGTGPSYNEQFF; DNA: TGCAGCGTTGAAGGGGGGACAGGGCCGTCCTACAATGAGCAGTTCTTC
J: TRBJ2-4; D: -; length: 12; size: -; V: TRBV12-3/TRBV12-4; CDR3: CASSSSINIQYF; DNA: TGTGCCAGCAGTAGCTCGATCAACATTCAGTACTTC
J: TRBJ2-1; D: TRBD2; length: 17; size: few; V: TRBV6-2/TRBV6-3; CDR3: CASSYSTSGRDWGEQFF; DNA: TGTGCCAGCAGTTACTCGACTAGCGGGAGGGATTGGGGTGAGCAGTTCTTC
J: TRBJ2-6; D: TRBD2; length: 21; size: -; V: TRBV10-3; CDR3: CAISDPAGGAGVVTGANVLTF; DNA: TGTGCCATCAGTGATCCCGCCGGGGGAGCGGGAGTGGTCACTGGGGCCAACGTCCTGACTTTC
J: TRBJ1-1; D: -; length: 15; size: few; V: TRBV7-9; CDR3: CASSPRRSWSPEAFF; DNA: TGTGCCAGCAGCCCGCGCCGTTCATGGTCCCCTGAAGCTTTCTTT
J: TRBJ2-4; D: -; length: 15; size: -; V: TRBV27; CDR3: CASRGGLLAKNIQYF; DNA: TGTGCCAGCAGAGGAGGCCTGTTAGCCAAAAACATTCAGTACTTC
J: TRBJ2-1; D: -; length: 19; size: -; V: TRBV11-3; CDR3: CASSLGTPWGPLQVNEQFF; DNA: TGTGCCAGCAGCTTAGGCACCCCTTGGGGGCCCCTTCAGGTCAATGAGCAGTTCTTC
J: TRBJ1-1; D: -; length: 14; size: few; V: TRBV19; CDR3: CASSIDPRNTEAFF; DNA: TGTGCCAGTAGTATAGACCCCAGGAACACTGAAGCTTTCTTT
J: TRBJ2-1; D: TRBD1; length: 17; size: -; V: TRBV4-2; CDR3: CASSQDREGAKYNEQFF; DNA: TGTGCCAGCAGCCAAGATCGAGAGGGGGCAAAATACAATGAGCAGTTCTTC
J: TRBJ1-4; D: -; length: 15; size: few; V: TRBV2; CDR3: CASSVGAGRNEKLFF; DNA: TGTGCCAGCAGTGTTGGTGCGGGGCGGAATGAAAAACTGTTTTTT
J: TRBJ2-7; D: -; length: 16; size: -; V: TRBV7-9; CDR3: CASSQMGKGLGHEQYF; DNA: TGTGCCAGCAGCCAAATGGGAAAGGGGTTAGGTCACGAGCAGTACTTC
J: TRBJ2-3; D: TRBD2; length: 17; size: few; V: TRBV4-3; CDR3: CASSQALAGGTQDTQYF; DNA: TGCGCCAGCAGCCAAGCCTTAGCGGGAGGGACTCAGGATACGCAGTATTTT
J: TRBJ1-3; D: -; length: 17; size: -; V: TRBV10-3; CDR3: CAISHEHRDGSGNTIYF; DNA: TGTGCCATCAGTCACGAACACCGGGACGGCTCTGGAAACACCATATATTTT
J: TRBJ2-4; D: -; length: 14; size: -; V: TRBV6-5; CDR3: CASSYEGAKNIQYF; DNA: TGTGCCAGCAGTTACGAGGGAGCCAAAAACATTCAGTACTTC
J: TRBJ2-6; D: TRBD1; length: 16; size: few; V: TRBV5-6; CDR3: CASSLNRGPGANVLTF; DNA: TGTGCCAGCAGCTTGAACAGGGGGCCAGGGGCCAACGTCCTGACTTTC
J: TRBJ2-2; D: TRBD2; length: 15; size: few; V: TRBV5-1; CDR3: CASSGLAENTGELFF; DNA: TGCGCCAGCAGCGGACTAGCGGAGAACACCGGGGAGCTGTTTTTT
J: TRBJ1-2; D: -; length: 14; size: once; V: TRBV13; CDR3: CASSLRLANYGYTF; DNA: TGTGCCAGCTCACTGAGGTTAGCTAACTATGGCTACACCTTC